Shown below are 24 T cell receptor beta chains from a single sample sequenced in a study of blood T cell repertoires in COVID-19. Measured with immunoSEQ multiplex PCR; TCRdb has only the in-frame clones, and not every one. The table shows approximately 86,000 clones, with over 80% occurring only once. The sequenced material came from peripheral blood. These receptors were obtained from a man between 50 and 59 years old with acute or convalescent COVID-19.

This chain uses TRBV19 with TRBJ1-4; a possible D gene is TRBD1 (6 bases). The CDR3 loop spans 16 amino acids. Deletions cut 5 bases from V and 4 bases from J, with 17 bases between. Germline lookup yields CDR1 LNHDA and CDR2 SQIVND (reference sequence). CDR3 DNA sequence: TGTGCCAGTAGTGCCCACACAGGGTCGGATAATGAAAAACTGTTTTTT. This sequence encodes CASSAHTGSDNEKLFF.

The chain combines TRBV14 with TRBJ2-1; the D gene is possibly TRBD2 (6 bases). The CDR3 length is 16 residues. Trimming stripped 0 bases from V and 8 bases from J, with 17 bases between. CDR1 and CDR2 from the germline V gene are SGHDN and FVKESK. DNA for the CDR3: TGTGCCAGCAGCCAAGACGCCGGACTACCCTCGGATGAGCAGTTCTTC. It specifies CASSQDAGLPSDEQFF.

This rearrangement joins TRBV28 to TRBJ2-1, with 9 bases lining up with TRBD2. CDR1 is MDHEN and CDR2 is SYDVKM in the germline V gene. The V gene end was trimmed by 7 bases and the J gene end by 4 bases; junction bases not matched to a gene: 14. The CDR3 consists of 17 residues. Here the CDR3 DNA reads TGTGCCAGCATCCCCGGAGTAGCGGGAGTCGGTTACAATGAGCAGTTCTTC. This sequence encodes CASIPGVAGVGYNEQFF.

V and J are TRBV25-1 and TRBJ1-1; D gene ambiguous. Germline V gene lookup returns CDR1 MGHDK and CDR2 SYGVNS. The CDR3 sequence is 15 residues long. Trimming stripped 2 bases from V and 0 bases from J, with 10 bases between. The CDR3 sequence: CASSERTDMNTEAFF. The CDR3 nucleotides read TGTGCCAGCAGTGAACGAACAGACATGAACACTGAAGCTTTCTTT.

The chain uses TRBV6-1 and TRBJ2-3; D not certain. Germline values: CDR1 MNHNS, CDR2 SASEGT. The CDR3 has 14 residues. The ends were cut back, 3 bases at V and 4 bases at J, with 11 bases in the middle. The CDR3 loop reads CASSDRPRPDTQYF. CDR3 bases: TGTGCCAGCAGTGACAGGCCCCGACCAGATACGCAGTATTTT.

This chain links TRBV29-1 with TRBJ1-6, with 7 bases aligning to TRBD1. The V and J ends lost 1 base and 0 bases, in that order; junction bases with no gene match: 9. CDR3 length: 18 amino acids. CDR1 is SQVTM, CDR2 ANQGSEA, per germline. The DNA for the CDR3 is TGCAGCGTTGAAGGGAGGCAGGGGGAGCACTCCTATAATTCACCCCTCCACTTT. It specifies CSVEGRQGEHSYNSPLHF.

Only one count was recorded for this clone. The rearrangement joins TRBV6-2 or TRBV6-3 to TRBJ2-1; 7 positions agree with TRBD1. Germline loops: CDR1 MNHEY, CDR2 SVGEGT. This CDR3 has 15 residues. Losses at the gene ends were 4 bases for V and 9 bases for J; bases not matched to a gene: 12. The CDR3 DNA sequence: TGTGCCAGCAGTTCCCCGACCCAAGGGGGCACTGAGCAGTTCTTC. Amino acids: CASSSPTQGGTEQFF.

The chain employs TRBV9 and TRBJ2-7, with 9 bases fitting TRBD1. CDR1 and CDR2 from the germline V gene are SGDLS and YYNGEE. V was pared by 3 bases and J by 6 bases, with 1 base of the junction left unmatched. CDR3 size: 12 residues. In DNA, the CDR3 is TGTGCCAGCAGCGGACAGGGGGGCGAGCAGTACTTC. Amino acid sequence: CASSGQGGEQYF.

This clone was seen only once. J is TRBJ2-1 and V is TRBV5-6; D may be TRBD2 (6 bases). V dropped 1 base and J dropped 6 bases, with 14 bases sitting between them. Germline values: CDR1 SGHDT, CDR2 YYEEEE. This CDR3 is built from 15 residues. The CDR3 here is CASSLRRAGFNEQFF. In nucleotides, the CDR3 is TGTGCCAGCAGCTTGAGGAGGGCGGGGTTCAATGAGCAGTTCTTC.

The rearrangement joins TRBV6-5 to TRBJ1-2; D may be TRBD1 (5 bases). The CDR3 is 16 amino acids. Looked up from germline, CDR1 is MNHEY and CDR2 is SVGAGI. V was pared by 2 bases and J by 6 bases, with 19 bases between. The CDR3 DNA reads TGTGCCAGCAGTTACAATTCGGACATATCTTCCAATGGCTACACCTTC. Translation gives CASSYNSDISSNGYTF.

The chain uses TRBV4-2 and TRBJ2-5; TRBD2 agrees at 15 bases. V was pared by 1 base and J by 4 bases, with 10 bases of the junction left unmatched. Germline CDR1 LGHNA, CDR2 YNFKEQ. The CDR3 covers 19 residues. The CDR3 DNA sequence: TGTGCCAGCAGCCAAGGCGGGACTAGCGGGGGGAGGGAGGGAGAGACCCAGTACTTC. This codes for CASSQGGTSGGREGETQYF.

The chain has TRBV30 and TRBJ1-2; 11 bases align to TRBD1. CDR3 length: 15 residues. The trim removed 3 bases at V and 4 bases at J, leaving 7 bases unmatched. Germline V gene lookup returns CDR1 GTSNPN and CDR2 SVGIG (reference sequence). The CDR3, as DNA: TGTGCCTGGAGGTTCCCGGGACAGGGGGTCTATGGCTACACCTTC. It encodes CAWRFPGQGVYGYTF.

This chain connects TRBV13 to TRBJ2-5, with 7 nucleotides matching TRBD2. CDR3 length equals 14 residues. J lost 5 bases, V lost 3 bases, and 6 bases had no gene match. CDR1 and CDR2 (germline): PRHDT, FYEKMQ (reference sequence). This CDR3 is CASSFGLVGETQYF. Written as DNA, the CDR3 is TGTGCCAGCAGCTTCGGACTAGTCGGGGAGACCCAGTACTTC.

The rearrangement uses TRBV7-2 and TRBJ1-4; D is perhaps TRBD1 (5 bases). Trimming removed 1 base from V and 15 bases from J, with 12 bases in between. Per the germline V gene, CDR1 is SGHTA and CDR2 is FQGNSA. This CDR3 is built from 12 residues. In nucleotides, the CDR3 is TGTGCCAGCAGCTTAGTTCCGACAGAGGTGTTTTTT. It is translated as CASSLVPTEVFF.

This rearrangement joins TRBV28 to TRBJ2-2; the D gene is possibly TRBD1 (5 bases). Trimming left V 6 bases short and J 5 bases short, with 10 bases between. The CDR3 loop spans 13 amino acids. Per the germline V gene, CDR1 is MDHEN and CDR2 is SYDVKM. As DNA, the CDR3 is TGTGCCAGCAGAGACAGTGGGACCGGGGAGCTGTTTTTT. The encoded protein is CASRDSGTGELFF.

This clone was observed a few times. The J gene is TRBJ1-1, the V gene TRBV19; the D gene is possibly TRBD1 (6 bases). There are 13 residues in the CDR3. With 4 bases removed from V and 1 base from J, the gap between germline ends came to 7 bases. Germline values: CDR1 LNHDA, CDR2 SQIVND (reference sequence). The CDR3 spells CASSRQENTEAFF. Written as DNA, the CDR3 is TGTGCCAGTAGTAGACAGGAGAACACTGAAGCTTTCTTT.

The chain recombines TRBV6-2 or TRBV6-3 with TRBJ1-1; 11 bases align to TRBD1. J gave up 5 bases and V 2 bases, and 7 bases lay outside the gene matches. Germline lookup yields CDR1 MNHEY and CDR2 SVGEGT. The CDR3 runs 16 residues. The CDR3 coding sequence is TGTGCCAGCAGTTACCGGACAGGGGGCGTAGGAACTGAAGCTTTCTTT. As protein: CASSYRTGGVGTEAFF.

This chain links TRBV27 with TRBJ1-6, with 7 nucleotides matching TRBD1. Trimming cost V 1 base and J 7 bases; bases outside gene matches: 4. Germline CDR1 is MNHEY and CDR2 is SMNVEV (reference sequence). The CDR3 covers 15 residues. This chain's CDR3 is CASSLLGGLNSPLHF. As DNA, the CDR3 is TGTGCCAGCAGTTTATTAGGGGGCTTAAATTCACCCCTCCACTTT.

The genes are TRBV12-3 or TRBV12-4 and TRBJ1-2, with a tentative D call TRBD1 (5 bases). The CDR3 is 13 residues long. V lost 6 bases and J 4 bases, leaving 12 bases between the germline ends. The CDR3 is CASRETASYGYTF. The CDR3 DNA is TGTGCCAGCAGAGAGACAGCCTCCTATGGCTACACCTTC.

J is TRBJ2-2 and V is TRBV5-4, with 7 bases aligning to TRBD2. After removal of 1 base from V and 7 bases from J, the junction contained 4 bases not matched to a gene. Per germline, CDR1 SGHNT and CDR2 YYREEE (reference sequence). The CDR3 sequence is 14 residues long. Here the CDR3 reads CASSLSGNGGELFF. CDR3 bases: TGTGCCAGCAGCTTGAGCGGGAACGGCGGGGAGCTGTTTTTT. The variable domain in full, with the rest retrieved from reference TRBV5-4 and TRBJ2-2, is ETGVTQSPTHLIKTRGQQVTLRCSSQSGHNTVSWYQQALGQGPQFIFQYYREEENGRGNFPPRFSGLQFPNYSSELNVNALELDDSALYLCASSLSGNGGELFFGEGSRLTVL.

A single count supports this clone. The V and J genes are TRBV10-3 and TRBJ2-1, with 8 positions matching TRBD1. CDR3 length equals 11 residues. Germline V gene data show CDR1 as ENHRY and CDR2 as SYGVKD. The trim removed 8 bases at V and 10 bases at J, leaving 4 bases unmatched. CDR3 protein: CAIQGAGEQFF. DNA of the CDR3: TGTGCCATCCAGGGGGCGGGGGAGCAGTTCTTC.

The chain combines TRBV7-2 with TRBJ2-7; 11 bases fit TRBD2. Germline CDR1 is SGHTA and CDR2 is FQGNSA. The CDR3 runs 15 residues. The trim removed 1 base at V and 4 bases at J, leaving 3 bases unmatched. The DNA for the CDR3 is TGTGCCAGCAGCTTAGAGGGACTAGCGGTATACGAGCAGTACTTC. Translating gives CASSLEGLAVYEQYF.

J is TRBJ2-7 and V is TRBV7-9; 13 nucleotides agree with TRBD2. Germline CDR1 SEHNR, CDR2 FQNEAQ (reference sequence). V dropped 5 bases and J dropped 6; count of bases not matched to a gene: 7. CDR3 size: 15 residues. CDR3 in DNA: TGTGCCAGCAGCCGAGGACTAGCGGGAGCGGTCGAGCAGTACTTC. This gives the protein CASSRGLAGAVEQYF.

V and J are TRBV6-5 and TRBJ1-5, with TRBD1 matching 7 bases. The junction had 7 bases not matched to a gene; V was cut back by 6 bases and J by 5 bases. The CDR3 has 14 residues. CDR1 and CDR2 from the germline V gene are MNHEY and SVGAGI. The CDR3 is CASSRETGDQPQHF. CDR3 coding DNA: TGTGCCAGCAGCCGGGAAACAGGGGATCAGCCCCAGCATTTT.